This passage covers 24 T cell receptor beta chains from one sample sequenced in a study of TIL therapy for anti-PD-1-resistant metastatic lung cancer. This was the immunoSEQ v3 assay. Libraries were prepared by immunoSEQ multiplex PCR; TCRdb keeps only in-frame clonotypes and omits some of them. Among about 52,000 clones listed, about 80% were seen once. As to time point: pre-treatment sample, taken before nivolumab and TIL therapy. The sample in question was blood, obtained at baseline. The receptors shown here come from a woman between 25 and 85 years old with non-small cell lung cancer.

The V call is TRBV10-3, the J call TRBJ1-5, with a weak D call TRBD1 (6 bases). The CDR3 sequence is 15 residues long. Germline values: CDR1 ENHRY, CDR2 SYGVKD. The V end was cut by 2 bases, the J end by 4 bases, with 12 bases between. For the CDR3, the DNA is TGTGCCATCAGTGAGACAGGGATGGGGAATCAGCCCCAGCATTTT. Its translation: CAISETGMGNQPQHF.

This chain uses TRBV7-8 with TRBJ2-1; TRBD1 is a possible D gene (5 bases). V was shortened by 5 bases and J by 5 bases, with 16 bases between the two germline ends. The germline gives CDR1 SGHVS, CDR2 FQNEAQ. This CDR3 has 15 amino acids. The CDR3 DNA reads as TGTGCCAGCAGCCTCTTAAGGGGATCTAACAATGAGCAGTTCTTC. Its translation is CASSLLRGSNNEQFF.

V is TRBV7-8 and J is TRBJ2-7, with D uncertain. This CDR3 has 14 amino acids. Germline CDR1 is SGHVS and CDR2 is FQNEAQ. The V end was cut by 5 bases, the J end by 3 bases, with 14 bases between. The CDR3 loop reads CASSPRTESYEQYF. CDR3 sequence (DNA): TGTGCCAGCAGCCCCAGGACGGAAAGCTACGAGCAGTACTTC.

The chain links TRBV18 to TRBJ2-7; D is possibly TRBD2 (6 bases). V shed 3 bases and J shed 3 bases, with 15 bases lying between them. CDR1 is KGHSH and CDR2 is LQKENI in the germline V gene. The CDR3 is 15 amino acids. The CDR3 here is CASSPGGWDFYEQYF. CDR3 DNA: TGTGCCAGCTCACCTGGGGGGTGGGACTTCTACGAGCAGTACTTC.

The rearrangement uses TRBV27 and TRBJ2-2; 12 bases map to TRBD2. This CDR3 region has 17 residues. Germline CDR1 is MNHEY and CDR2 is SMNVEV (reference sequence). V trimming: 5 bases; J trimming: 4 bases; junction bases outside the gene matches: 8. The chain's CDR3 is CASSRLAGGPVTGELFF. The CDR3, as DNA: TGTGCCAGCAGTAGGCTAGCGGGAGGGCCGGTCACCGGGGAGCTGTTTTTT.

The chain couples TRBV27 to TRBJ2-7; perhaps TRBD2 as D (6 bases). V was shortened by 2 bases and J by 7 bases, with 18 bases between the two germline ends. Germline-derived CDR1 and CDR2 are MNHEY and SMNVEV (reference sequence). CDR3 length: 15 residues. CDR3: CASSLQGLAPWEQYF. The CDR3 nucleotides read TGTGCCAGCAGTTTACAAGGCCTAGCGCCTTGGGAGCAGTACTTC.

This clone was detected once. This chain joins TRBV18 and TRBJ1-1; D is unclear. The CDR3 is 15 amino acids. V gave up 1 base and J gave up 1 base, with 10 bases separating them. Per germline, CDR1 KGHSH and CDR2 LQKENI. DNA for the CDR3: TGTGCCAGCTCACCACAGGCGGACGGGAACACTGAAGCTTTCTTT. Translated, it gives CASSPQADGNTEAFF. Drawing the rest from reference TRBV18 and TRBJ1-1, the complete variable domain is NAGVMQNPRHLVRRRGQEARLRCSPMKGHSHVYWYRQLPEEGLKFMVYLQKENIIDESGMPKERFSAEFPKEGPSILRIQQVVRGDSAAYFCASSPQADGNTEAFFGQGTRLTVV.

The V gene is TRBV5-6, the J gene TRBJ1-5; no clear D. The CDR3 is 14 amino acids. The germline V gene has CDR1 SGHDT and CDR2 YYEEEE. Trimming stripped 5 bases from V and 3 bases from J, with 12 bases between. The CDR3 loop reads CASRRVVINQPQHF. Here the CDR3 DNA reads TGTGCCAGCAGAAGGGTTGTTATCAATCAGCCCCAGCATTTT.

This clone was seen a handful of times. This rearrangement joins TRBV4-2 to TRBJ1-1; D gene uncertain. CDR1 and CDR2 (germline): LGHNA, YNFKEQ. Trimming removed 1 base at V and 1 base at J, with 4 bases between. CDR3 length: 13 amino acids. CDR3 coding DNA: TGTGCCAGCAGCCAAGGAAAGAACACTGAAGCTTTCTTT. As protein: CASSQGKNTEAFF.

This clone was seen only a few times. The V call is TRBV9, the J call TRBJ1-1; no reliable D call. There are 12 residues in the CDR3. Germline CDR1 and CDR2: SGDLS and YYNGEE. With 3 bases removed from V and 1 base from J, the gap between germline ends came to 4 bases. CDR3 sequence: CASSGGNTEAFF. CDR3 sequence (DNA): TGTGCCAGCAGCGGGGGGAACACTGAAGCTTTCTTT.

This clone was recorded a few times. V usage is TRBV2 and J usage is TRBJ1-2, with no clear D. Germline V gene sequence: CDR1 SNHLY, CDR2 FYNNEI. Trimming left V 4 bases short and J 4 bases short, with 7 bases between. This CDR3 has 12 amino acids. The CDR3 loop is CASSGLFYGYTF. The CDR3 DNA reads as TGTGCCAGCAGTGGCCTTTTCTATGGCTACACCTTC.

The CDR3 region is CASRRGRTGERETQYF. The CDR3 DNA reads TGCGCCAGCAGAAGGGGTCGAACGGGAGAACGGGAGACCCAGTACTTC. The chain has TRBV10-2 and TRBJ2-5; D is possibly TRBD2 (6 bases). The CDR3 is 16 residues long. Germline V CDR1 and CDR2: WSHSY, SAAADI. V was pared by 6 bases and J by 5 bases, with 22 bases between.

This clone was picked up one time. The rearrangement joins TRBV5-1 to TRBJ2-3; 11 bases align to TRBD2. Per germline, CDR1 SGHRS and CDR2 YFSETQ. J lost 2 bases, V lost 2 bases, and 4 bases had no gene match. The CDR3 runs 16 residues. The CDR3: CASSFMTSGATDTQYF. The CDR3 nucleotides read TGCGCCAGCAGCTTTATGACTAGCGGGGCCACAGATACGCAGTATTTT.

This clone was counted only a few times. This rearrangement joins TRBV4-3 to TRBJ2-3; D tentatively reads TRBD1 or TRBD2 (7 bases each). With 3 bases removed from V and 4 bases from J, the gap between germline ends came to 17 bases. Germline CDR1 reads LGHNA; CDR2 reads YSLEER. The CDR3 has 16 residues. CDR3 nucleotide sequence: TGCGCCAGCAGCCAGTCAGGGGGGGGCCAAGCAGATACGCAGTATTTT. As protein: CASSQSGGGQADTQYF.

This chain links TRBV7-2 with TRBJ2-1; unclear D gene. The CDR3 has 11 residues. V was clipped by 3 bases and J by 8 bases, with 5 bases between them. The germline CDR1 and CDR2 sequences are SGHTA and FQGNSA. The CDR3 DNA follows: TGTGCCAGCAGCTTTCAATATGAGCAGTTCTTC. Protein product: CASSFQYEQFF.

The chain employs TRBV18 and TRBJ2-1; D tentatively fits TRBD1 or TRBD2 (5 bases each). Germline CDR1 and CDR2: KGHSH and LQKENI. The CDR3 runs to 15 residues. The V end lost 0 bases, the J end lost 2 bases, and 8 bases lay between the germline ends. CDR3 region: CASSPPWGTYNEQFF. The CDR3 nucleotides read TGTGCCAGCTCACCACCCTGGGGGACCTACAATGAGCAGTTCTTC.

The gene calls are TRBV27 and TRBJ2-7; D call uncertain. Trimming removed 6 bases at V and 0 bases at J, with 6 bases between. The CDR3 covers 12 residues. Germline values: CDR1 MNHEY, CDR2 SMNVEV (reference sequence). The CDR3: CASRLFSYEQYF. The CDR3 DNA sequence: TGTGCCAGCAGGCTGTTCTCCTACGAGCAGTACTTC.

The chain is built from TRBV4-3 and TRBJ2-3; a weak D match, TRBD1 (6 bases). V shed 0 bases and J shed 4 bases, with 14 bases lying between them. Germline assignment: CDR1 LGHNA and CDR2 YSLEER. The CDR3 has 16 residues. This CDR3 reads CASSQEGQGSPDTQYF. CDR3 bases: TGCGCCAGCAGCCAAGAAGGGCAGGGGAGCCCAGATACGCAGTATTTT.

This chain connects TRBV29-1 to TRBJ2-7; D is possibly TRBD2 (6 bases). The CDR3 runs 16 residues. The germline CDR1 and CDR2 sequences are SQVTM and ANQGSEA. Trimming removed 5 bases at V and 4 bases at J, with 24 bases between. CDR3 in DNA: TGCAGCGTTCATCTCCGGGACTCCCCTGGTATATACGAGCAGTACTTC. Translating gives CSVHLRDSPGIYEQYF.

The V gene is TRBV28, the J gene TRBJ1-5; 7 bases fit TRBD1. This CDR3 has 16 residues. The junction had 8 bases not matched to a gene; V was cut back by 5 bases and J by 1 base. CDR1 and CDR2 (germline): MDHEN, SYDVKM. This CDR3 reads CASSPQGGASNQPQHF. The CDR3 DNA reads TGTGCCAGCAGTCCCCAGGGGGGGGCGAGCAATCAGCCCCAGCATTTT.

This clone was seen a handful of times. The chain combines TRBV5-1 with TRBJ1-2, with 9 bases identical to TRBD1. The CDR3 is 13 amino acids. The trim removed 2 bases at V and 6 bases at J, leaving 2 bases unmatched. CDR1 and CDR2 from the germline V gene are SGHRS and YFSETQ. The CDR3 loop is CASSFRTGDGYTF. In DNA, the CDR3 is TGCGCCAGCAGCTTCAGGACAGGGGATGGCTACACCTTC.

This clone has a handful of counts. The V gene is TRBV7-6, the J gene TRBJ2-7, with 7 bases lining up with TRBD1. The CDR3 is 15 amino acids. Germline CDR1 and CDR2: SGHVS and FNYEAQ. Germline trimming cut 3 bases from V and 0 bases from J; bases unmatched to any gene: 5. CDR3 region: CASSFEDRRSYEQYF. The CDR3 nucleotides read TGTGCCAGCAGCTTTGAGGACAGGCGCTCCTACGAGCAGTACTTC.

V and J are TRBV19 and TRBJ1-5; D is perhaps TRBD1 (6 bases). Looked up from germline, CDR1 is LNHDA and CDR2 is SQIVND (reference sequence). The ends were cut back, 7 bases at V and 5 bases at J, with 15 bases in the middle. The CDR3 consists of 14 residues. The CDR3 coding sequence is TGTGCCAGTACCAAGGGGGGAATAGATCAGCCCCAGCATTTT. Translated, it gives CASTKGGIDQPQHF. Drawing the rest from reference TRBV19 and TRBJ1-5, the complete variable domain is DGGITQSPKYLFRKEGQNVTLSCEQNLNHDAMYWYRQDPGQGLRLIYYSQIVNDFQKGDIAEGYSVSREKKESFPLTVTSAQKNPTAFYLCASTKGGIDQPQHFGDGTRLSIL.

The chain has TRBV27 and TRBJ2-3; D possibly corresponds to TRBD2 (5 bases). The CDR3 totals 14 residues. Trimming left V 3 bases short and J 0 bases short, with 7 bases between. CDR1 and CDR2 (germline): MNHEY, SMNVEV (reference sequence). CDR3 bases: TGTGCCAGCAGTTTCGGCGGGAGCACAGATACGCAGTATTTT. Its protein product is CASSFGGSTDTQYF.